This T cell receptor beta chain was documented in a study of OX40 agonist ivuxolimab in advanced cancers. Repertoires were generated with immunoSEQ multiplex PCR, while TCRdb's copy carries only in-frame clones and drops some. The data contain over 85,000 clones, roughly 87% of them singletons. This CDR3 spans 15 amino acids. The V segment lost 6 bases and the J segment 0 bases; nucleotides outside the gene matches: 5. Germline CDR1 MNHEY, CDR2 SVGAGI. V usage is TRBV6-5 and J usage is TRBJ2-1; 7 bases agree with TRBD1. This TCR derives from an adult with an advanced solid tumor such as melanoma, head and neck, liver or kidney cancer. Sequences were derived from CD4+ or CD8+ T cells sorted from blood, sampled in a trial of the OX40 agonist ivuxolimab. The CDR3 loop reads CASSSTGSSYNEQFF. The DNA for the CDR3 is TGTGCCAGCAGCTCGACAGGGAGCTCCTACAATGAGCAGTTCTTC.